These T cell receptor beta chains were read from a single sample in a study of T cells after yellow fever vaccination. TCRdb re-analysed the 5' RACE reads in MiXCR, keeping a single row per CDR3 protein. The sample contains about 140,000 distinct CDR3 sequences, 6.5% to 8.5% of which appear only once. This specimen consisted of CD4+ T cells sorted from PBMCs, obtained 5 days after the yellow fever booster vaccination. These receptors were obtained from a man aged 30-40 years who received the YFV17D yellow fever vaccine. Both conserved end residues are part of each CDR3. The order of the fields is J gene, clone size, D gene, V gene, CDR3 DNA, CDR3 protein. A D gene is named only where the DNA matches it firmly. Expanded clones get a size class; other rows say once, few or many, or leave the size out.

j_call: TRBJ2-3
clone_size: many
d_call: TRBD1
v_call: TRBV6-1
cdr3_nt: TGTGCCAGCAGGCGCCAGGGGGCGACAGATACGCAGTATTTT
cdr3_aa: CASRRQGATDTQYF

j_call: TRBJ2-1
clone_size: many
d_call: TRBD2
v_call: TRBV6-2/TRBV6-3
cdr3_nt: TGTGCCAGCAGGCTAGCGGGAGGGCCCTACAATGAGCAGTTCTTC
cdr3_aa: CASRLAGGPYNEQFF

j_call: TRBJ1-1
clone_size: many
d_call: TRBD1
v_call: TRBV20-1
cdr3_nt: TGCAGTGCTAGCAGGACAGGGCCGGGCACTGAAGCTTTCTTT
cdr3_aa: CSASRTGPGTEAFF

j_call: TRBJ2-3
clone_size: many
d_call: -
v_call: TRBV29-1
cdr3_nt: TGCAGCGTTGGACCAGATACGCAGTATTTT
cdr3_aa: CSVGPDTQYF

j_call: TRBJ2-3
clone_size: many
d_call: -
v_call: TRBV7-2
cdr3_nt: TGTGCCAGCAGCTTAGGGGTCACGCAGTATTTT
cdr3_aa: CASSLGVTQYF

j_call: TRBJ2-1
clone_size: many
d_call: -
v_call: TRBV23-1
cdr3_nt: TGCGCCGGGGAACAGGGTGAGCAGTTCTTC
cdr3_aa: CAGEQGEQFF

j_call: TRBJ2-1
clone_size: many
d_call: TRBD2
v_call: TRBV20-1
cdr3_nt: TGCAGTGCTAGACAACAACTAGCGGGAGATTTC
cdr3_aa: CSARQQLAGDF

j_call: TRBJ2-2
clone_size: many
d_call: -
v_call: TRBV10-2
cdr3_nt: TGCGCCAGCAGGGCCGGAGCTCGAGGCACCGGGGAGCTGTTTTTT
cdr3_aa: CASRAGARGTGELFF

j_call: TRBJ2-7
clone_size: many
d_call: TRBD1
v_call: TRBV14
cdr3_nt: TGTGCCAGCAGCCAATTTGACAGGGGAATCTACGAGCAGTACTTC
cdr3_aa: CASSQFDRGIYEQYF

j_call: TRBJ2-1
clone_size: many
d_call: -
v_call: TRBV12-5
cdr3_nt: TGTGCTAGTGGTTTGGGGACACTAACATCAAATGAGCAGTTCTTC
cdr3_aa: CASGLGTLTSNEQFF

j_call: TRBJ1-1
clone_size: -
d_call: TRBD1
v_call: TRBV27
cdr3_nt: TGTGCCAGCAGTTTATGGAGTGGGACAGGGGGTACTGAAGCTTTCTTT
cdr3_aa: CASSLWSGTGGTEAFF

j_call: TRBJ2-1
clone_size: many
d_call: -
v_call: TRBV20-1
cdr3_nt: TGCAGTGCTAGCCCCGGGGTTTTCAGTGAGCAGTTCTTC
cdr3_aa: CSASPGVFSEQFF

j_call: TRBJ1-5
clone_size: many
d_call: -
v_call: TRBV7-3
cdr3_nt: TGTGCCAGCAGCTTAACTATCGGTCAGCCCCAGCATTTT
cdr3_aa: CASSLTIGQPQHF

j_call: TRBJ2-7
clone_size: -
d_call: -
v_call: TRBV19
cdr3_nt: TGTGCCAGTAGTGAGGCCCCAACCTACGAGCAGTACTTC
cdr3_aa: CASSEAPTYEQYF

j_call: TRBJ2-1
clone_size: many
d_call: -
v_call: TRBV5-1
cdr3_nt: TGCGCCAGCAGCTTGGCTAGCGAGTACAATGAGCAGTTCTTC
cdr3_aa: CASSLASEYNEQFF

j_call: TRBJ2-2
clone_size: many
d_call: -
v_call: TRBV5-1
cdr3_nt: TGCGCCAGCAGCTTGGTCGCGACCAGTGGCACCGGGGAGCTGTTTTTT
cdr3_aa: CASSLVATSGTGELFF

j_call: TRBJ2-2
clone_size: many
d_call: -
v_call: TRBV20-1
cdr3_nt: TGCAGTGCTAGGGGCGTGGCCGGGGAGCTGTTTTTT
cdr3_aa: CSARGVAGELFF

j_call: TRBJ2-1
clone_size: many
d_call: -
v_call: TRBV20-1
cdr3_nt: TGCAGTGCTAGAGATATGAGGCTGGGCCCGAGCTCCTACAATGAGCAGTTCTTC
cdr3_aa: CSARDMRLGPSSYNEQFF

j_call: TRBJ1-4
clone_size: -
d_call: -
v_call: TRBV20-1
cdr3_nt: TGCAGTGCTCGACGGACGATGAATGAAAAACTGTTTTTT
cdr3_aa: CSARRTMNEKLFF

j_call: TRBJ2-3
clone_size: many
d_call: -
v_call: TRBV18
cdr3_nt: TGTGCCAGCTCACCACCCACAGATACGCAGTATTTT
cdr3_aa: CASSPPTDTQYF

j_call: TRBJ2-1
clone_size: many
d_call: TRBD2
v_call: TRBV20-1
cdr3_nt: TGCAGTGCTGCTACTAGCGGGAGGGCTGACAATGAGCAGTTCTTC
cdr3_aa: CSAATSGRADNEQFF

j_call: TRBJ2-3
clone_size: many
d_call: -
v_call: TRBV5-4
cdr3_nt: TGTGCCAGCAGCTTGGCCCCGCCGGATACGCAGTATTTT
cdr3_aa: CASSLAPPDTQYF

j_call: TRBJ2-5
clone_size: many
d_call: -
v_call: TRBV10-3
cdr3_nt: TGTGCCATCAGTTACAGCCCCCGCCAAGAGACCCAGTACTTC
cdr3_aa: CAISYSPRQETQYF

j_call: TRBJ2-1
clone_size: many
d_call: -
v_call: TRBV6-2/TRBV6-3
cdr3_nt: TGTGCCAGCGCTATTTACAATGAGCAGTTCTTC
cdr3_aa: CASAIYNEQFF

j_call: TRBJ2-2
clone_size: many
d_call: TRBD2
v_call: TRBV19
cdr3_nt: TGTGCCAGTAGACTAGCGGGAGGAACCGGGGAGCTGTTTTTT
cdr3_aa: CASRLAGGTGELFF

j_call: TRBJ2-1
clone_size: many
d_call: TRBD1
v_call: TRBV11-2
cdr3_nt: TGTGCCAGCAGCTTAGTTCGCCCAGGACAGGGTTACAATGAGCAGTTCTTC
cdr3_aa: CASSLVRPGQGYNEQFF

j_call: TRBJ2-7
clone_size: many
d_call: -
v_call: TRBV19
cdr3_nt: TGTGCCAGTAGTATGGGCACGACCTACGAGCAGTACTTC
cdr3_aa: CASSMGTTYEQYF

j_call: TRBJ2-2
clone_size: many
d_call: -
v_call: TRBV19
cdr3_nt: TGTGCCAGTAGTAATGCGGGAAGGGGGAAAACCGGGGAGCTGTTTTTT
cdr3_aa: CASSNAGRGKTGELFF

j_call: TRBJ1-1
clone_size: many
d_call: TRBD1
v_call: TRBV12-3/TRBV12-4
cdr3_nt: TGTGCCAGCAGTGACAGGGGAGCGGCTTTCTTT
cdr3_aa: CASSDRGAAFF

j_call: TRBJ2-1
clone_size: many
d_call: TRBD2
v_call: TRBV10-3
cdr3_nt: TGTGCCAATAGCGGGAGCCAAGACAATGAGCAGTTCTTC
cdr3_aa: CANSGSQDNEQFF

j_call: TRBJ2-7
clone_size: many
d_call: -
v_call: TRBV27
cdr3_nt: TGTGCCAGCAGTTTAAGGAGGGAGCATTACGAGCAGTACTTC
cdr3_aa: CASSLRREHYEQYF

j_call: TRBJ2-1
clone_size: many
d_call: -
v_call: TRBV20-1
cdr3_nt: TGCAGCCCGCGGACTTACCGAGGATATGAGCAGTTCTTC
cdr3_aa: CSPRTYRGYEQFF

j_call: TRBJ2-1
clone_size: many
d_call: TRBD2
v_call: TRBV7-3
cdr3_nt: TGTGCCAGCAGCTCCACTAGCGGGAGGGCCGGTGAGCAGTTCTTC
cdr3_aa: CASSSTSGRAGEQFF

j_call: TRBJ2-7
clone_size: -
d_call: -
v_call: TRBV6-2/TRBV6-3
cdr3_nt: TGTGCCAGCAGGACGCAGGCTGCCCCCTACGAGCAGTACTTC
cdr3_aa: CASRTQAAPYEQYF

j_call: TRBJ1-1
clone_size: many
d_call: -
v_call: TRBV18
cdr3_nt: TGTGCCAGCTCACCCCCGGGACGGACTTCTGAAGCTTTCTTT
cdr3_aa: CASSPPGRTSEAFF

j_call: TRBJ2-7
clone_size: many
d_call: TRBD2
v_call: TRBV7-2
cdr3_nt: TGTGCCAGCAGCTTACTCCGTCTAGCGGCGCCCGAGCAGTACTTC
cdr3_aa: CASSLLRLAAPEQYF